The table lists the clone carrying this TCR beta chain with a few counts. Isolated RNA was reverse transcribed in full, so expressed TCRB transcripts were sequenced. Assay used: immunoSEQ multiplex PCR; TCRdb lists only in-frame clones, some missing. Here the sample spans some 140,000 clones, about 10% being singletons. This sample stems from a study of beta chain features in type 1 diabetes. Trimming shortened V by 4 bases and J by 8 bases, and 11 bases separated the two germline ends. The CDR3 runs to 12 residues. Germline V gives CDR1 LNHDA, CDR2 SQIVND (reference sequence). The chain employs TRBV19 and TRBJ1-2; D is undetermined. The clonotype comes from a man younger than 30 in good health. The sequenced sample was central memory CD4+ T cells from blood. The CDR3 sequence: CASSNGRRGYTF. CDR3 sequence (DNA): TGTGCCAGTAGTAATGGTCGGAGAGGCTACACCTTC.